The clone carrying this T cell receptor (beta chain) occurred a few times. Its specificity is unknown. Data came from immunoSEQ multiplex PCR; TCRdb stores just in-frame clones and leaves some out. The sample has more than 70,000 clones; approximately 91% are singletons. These data belong to a study of PD-1 blockade in classical Hodgkin lymphoma. Study-wide points: It was CD4+ TCR diversity, not CD8+, that rose significantly by C4D1. Excluded were patients who started nivolumab under 1 year after ASCT, a group that had lower diversity. Healthy donors were reported to have higher baseline TCR diversity than newly diagnosed patients.

Brentuximab vedotin exposure varied among the patients, all of whom had relapsed after autologous stem cell transplantation. Complete response, partial response or progressive disease made up the best responses. The material sequenced was peripheral blood mononuclear cells (PBMCs), taken before the second cycle of nivolumab. The source of this sequence is a human donor with classical Hodgkin lymphoma.

DNA for the CDR3: TGTGCCTTGAATAGCGGGAGTGGTAGTAACCCCTACAATGAGCAGTTCTTC. Its translation is CALNSGSGSNPYNEQFF. This chain joins TRBV30 and TRBJ2-1; 9 positions match TRBD2. Germline V CDR1 and CDR2: GTSNPN, SVGIG (reference sequence). The junction had 15 bases not matched to a gene; V was cut back by 7 bases and J by 2 bases. This CDR3 has 17 residues.